Given below is one T cell receptor beta chain in context. Germline CDR1 and CDR2: LGHDT and YNNKEL (reference sequence). The CDR3 consists of 13 residues. The junction had 4 bases not matched to a gene; V was cut back by 4 bases and J by 5 bases. TCRdb passed the RT-PCR reads through MiXCR, listing each CDR3 protein once. The sample carries about 680,000 distinct CDR3 sequences, 12% to 15% recorded once. The chain joins TRBV3-1 to TRBJ2-7, with 8 nucleotides matching TRBD2. The receptor was derived from a female donor in good health, serving as a healthy control. Sequencing was carried out using memory CD4+ T cells from blood. In DNA form, the CDR3 reads TGTGCCAGCAGCCTACTAGCGGCCAACGAGCAGTACTTC. Translating it yields CASSLLAANEQYF.